This T cell receptor (beta chain) was captured by sequencing in a study of beta chain features in type 1 diabetes. Notes on the study in general: For Type 1 diabetes patients, all four CD4+ subsets carried TCRB CDR3s that were moderately but significantly shorter.

A word on this clone: What it binds is not known.

Per germline, CDR1 MDHEN and CDR2 SYDVKM. J gave up 5 bases and V 8 bases, and 8 bases lay outside the gene matches. This CDR3 spans 14 amino acids. Sequenced material consisted of expressed TCRB transcripts (all of the isolated RNA was reverse transcribed). Profiled with immunoSEQ multiplex PCR; TCRdb holds only in-frame clones, not every one. This table holds 300,000 to 350,000 clones, about a tenth found once. This TCR was recovered from a man younger than 45 with type 1 diabetes. The chain is built from TRBV28 and TRBJ2-7; 11 bases agree with TRBD1. What was sequenced was central memory CD4+ T cells from blood. The CDR3 loop reads CASGGQGVVNEQYF. In DNA, the CDR3 is TGTGCCAGCGGGGGACAGGGGGTAGTAAACGAGCAGTACTTC. The full variable domain, rest sourced from reference TRBV28 and TRBJ2-7, is DVKVTQSSRYLVKRTGEKVFLECVQDMDHENMFWYRQDPGLGLRLIYFSYDVKMKEKGDIPEGYSVSREKKERFSLILESASTNQTSMYLCASGGQGVVNEQYFGPGTRLTVT.